The 20 T cell receptor beta chains given below trace back to one sample, sequenced in a study of cytomegalovirus exposure and HLA in healthy donors. Both 60 Vbeta primers and 13 Jbeta primers went into the PCR. Profiling relied on immunoSEQ multiplex PCR, and the TCRdb table lists in-frame clones only, not all of them. The table lists roughly 110,000 clones, about 70% of them singletons. Sequencing was performed on PBMCs. The receptor set was obtained from a man in his thirties or forties in good health and CMV-seropositive.

This clone has only a few counts. The chain is built from TRBV4-1 and TRBJ2-7; weak D call: TRBD1 (5 bases). The V end was cut by 0 bases, the J end by 2 bases, with 11 bases between. Germline V gene sequence: CDR1 MGHRA, CDR2 YSYEKL. CDR3 length: 15 amino acids. Here the CDR3 reads CASSQEEQATYEQYF. As DNA, the CDR3 is TGCGCCAGCAGCCAAGAAGAACAGGCGACCTACGAGCAGTACTTC.

V gene TRBV4-2 combines with J gene TRBJ2-1; 8 bases line up with TRBD2. Germline lookup yields CDR1 LGHNA and CDR2 YNFKEQ. The CDR3 has 18 residues. Trimming removed 0 bases from V and 2 bases from J; junction bases left unmatched: 9. CDR3 amino acids: CASSQDWGGRHTYNEQFF. In DNA, the CDR3 is TGTGCCAGCAGCCAAGATTGGGGCGGGAGGCACACCTACAATGAGCAGTTCTTC.

This clone was observed a single time. The chain couples TRBV5-1 to TRBJ1-2, with a weak D call TRBD1 (5 bases). Germline assignment: CDR1 SGHRS and CDR2 YFSETQ. The CDR3 covers 14 residues. Trimming pared 2 bases from V and 1 base from J, leaving 9 bases between. The CDR3 DNA follows: TGCGCCAGCAGCTTCGACAGTAGTAACTATGGCTACACCTTC. It encodes CASSFDSSNYGYTF.

This clone was found a few times. The chain links TRBV7-3 to TRBJ2-3, with D possibly matching TRBD2 (5 bases). The CDR3 totals 15 residues. Germline assignment: CDR1 SGHTA and CDR2 FQGTGA. Trimming shortened V by 3 bases and J by 1 base, and 11 bases separated the two germline ends. The CDR3: CASSLAGWGTDTQYF. The CDR3 nucleotides read TGTGCCAGCAGCTTGGCGGGCTGGGGCACAGATACGCAGTATTTT.

The J gene is TRBJ2-3, the V gene TRBV6-6; the match to TRBD1 covers 11 bases. V lost 2 bases, J lost 6 bases, and 4 bases stayed unmatched. Germline V gene lookup returns CDR1 MNHNY and CDR2 SVGAGI (reference sequence). This CDR3 has 15 residues. CDR3 protein: CASSYMGQGVDTQYF. The DNA of the CDR3 is TGTGCCAGCAGTTACATGGGACAGGGGGTGGATACGCAGTATTTT.

This clone was recorded a few times. The chain has TRBV6-4 and TRBJ1-2; TRBD1 aligns across 9 bases. The length of the CDR3 is 20 residues. V lost 5 bases and J lost 1; bases outside the gene matches: 20. CDR1 MRHNA and CDR2 SNTAGT come from the germline V gene. CDR3 amino acids: CASSSLSGGDRAIFNYGYTF. CDR3 in DNA: TGTGCCAGCAGTTCACTTTCGGGGGGGGACAGGGCTATATTTAACTATGGCTACACCTTC.

J is TRBJ1-6 and V is TRBV6-1, with 9 bases matching TRBD1. CDR1 MNHNS and CDR2 SASEGT come from the germline V gene. The CDR3 runs 13 residues. J lost 10 bases, V lost 6 bases, and 4 bases had no gene match. CDR3 sequence reads: CASRRTGESPLHF. In DNA form, the CDR3 reads TGTGCCAGCAGACGGACAGGGGAGTCACCCCTCCACTTT.

The chain is built from TRBV9 and TRBJ1-3; D gene unclear. Trimming took 0 bases from V and 2 from J, leaving 9 bases between them. The CDR3 spans 15 residues. Germline V gene lookup returns CDR1 SGDLS and CDR2 YYNGEE. The CDR3 here is CASSVGGQTGNTIYF. CDR3 nucleotides: TGTGCCAGCAGCGTAGGAGGTCAGACTGGAAACACCATATATTTT.

V usage is TRBV7-3 and J usage is TRBJ1-1, with 10 bases lining up with TRBD1. Germline lookup yields CDR1 SGHTA and CDR2 FQGTGA. V shed 9 bases, J shed 8 bases, and the junction held 9 bases outside the gene matches. The CDR3 consists of 13 residues. CDR3 sequence reads: CASSVGQGMEAFF. The CDR3 DNA sequence: TGTGCCAGTTCAGTGGGACAGGGGATGGAAGCTTTCTTT.

The chain recombines TRBV10-3 with TRBJ1-2; the D gene is possibly TRBD1 (6 bases). Trimming took off 10 bases at V and 1 base at J, with 22 bases between the two ends. The CDR3 covers 16 residues. Germline CDR1 and CDR2: ENHRY and SYGVKD. CDR3 sequence reads: CASTTLWTVNNYGYTF. In nucleotides, the CDR3 is TGTGCCAGCACTACATTGTGGACAGTCAATAACTATGGCTACACCTTC.

The chain has TRBV5-1 and TRBJ2-1; 10 nucleotides align to TRBD2. CDR3 size: 17 residues. Trimming took 5 bases from V and 7 from J; bases not matched to a gene: 15. Germline assignment: CDR1 SGHRS and CDR2 YFSETQ. The CDR3 reads CASSSSPSGGARNEQFF. CDR3 nucleotide sequence: TGCGCCAGCAGTTCGTCCCCCAGCGGGGGGGCAAGGAATGAGCAGTTCTTC.

This clone was seen a handful of times. The chain employs TRBV28 and TRBJ2-1; 9 positions match TRBD2. This CDR3 comprises 14 residues. Germline CDR1 is MDHEN and CDR2 is SYDVKM. Trimming took 7 bases from V and 1 from J; bases not matched to a gene: 2. For the CDR3, the DNA is TGTGCCAGCACTAGCGGGGATTCCTACAATGAGCAGTTCTTC. Translation gives CASTSGDSYNEQFF.

This chain connects TRBV6-5 to TRBJ1-1; D call uncertain. Trimming took off 2 bases at V and 0 bases at J, with 7 bases between the two ends. The CDR3 is 14 amino acids. Germline-derived CDR1 and CDR2 are MNHEY and SVGAGI. CDR3: CASSYPTLNTEAFF. For the CDR3, the DNA is TGTGCCAGCAGTTACCCTACCCTGAACACTGAAGCTTTCTTT.

This chain joins TRBV7-3 and TRBJ2-1; 13 bases match TRBD2. The CDR3 length is 18 residues. CDR1 and CDR2 (germline): SGHTA, FQGTGA. V lost 4 bases and J lost 6; bases outside the gene matches: 12. The CDR3 region is CASSSTGLAGKWLNEQFF. Written as DNA, the CDR3 is TGTGCCAGCAGCTCTACGGGACTAGCGGGAAAATGGCTCAATGAGCAGTTCTTC. The whole variable domain, filled in from reference TRBV7-3 and TRBJ2-1, reads GAGVSQTPSNKVTEKGKYVELRCDPISGHTALYWYRQSLGQGPEFLIYFQGTGAADDSGLPNDRFFAVRPEGSVSTLKIQRTERGDSAVYLCASSSTGLAGKWLNEQFFGPGTRLTVL.

The CDR3 coding sequence is TGTGCCAGCAGCTTGGTCGGGGTGGCAGGACTAGGGATCACTGAAGCTTTCTTT. Translating it yields CASSLVGVAGLGITEAFF. The chain is built from TRBV5-6 and TRBJ1-1; unclear D gene. Germline V gene sequence: CDR1 SGHDT, CDR2 YYEEEE. The V and J ends lost 0 bases and 4 bases respectively, with 22 bases between them. The CDR3 spans 18 residues.

The V gene is TRBV9, the J gene TRBJ2-7, with 7 positions matching TRBD2. This CDR3 comprises 15 residues. CDR1 is SGDLS and CDR2 is YYNGEE in the germline V gene. V shed 7 bases and J 2 bases; nucleotides not matched to a gene: 12. The CDR3 nucleotides are TGTGCCAGCGCCTTTCTATCCCGGGGGGCCTACGAGCAGTACGTC. As protein: CASAFLSRGAYEQYV.

This clone showed up just a few times. The chain couples TRBV28 to TRBJ1-2, with 10 positions matching TRBD1. CDR3 length equals 14 residues. V was pared by 4 bases and J by 5 bases, with 4 bases of the junction left unmatched. Germline V gives CDR1 MDHEN, CDR2 SYDVKM. The chain's CDR3 is CASSSGTGVYGYTF. CDR3 nucleotides: TGTGCCAGCAGTTCCGGGACAGGGGTTTATGGCTACACCTTC.

The chain has TRBV11-3 and TRBJ2-5, with TRBD2 matching 7 bases. Trimming took 4 bases from V and 2 from J; bases not matched to a gene: 1. This CDR3 has 13 residues. Germline V gene lookup returns CDR1 SGHNT and CDR2 YENEEA. The CDR3 sequence: CASSSGGQETQYF. The CDR3 region has the DNA TGTGCCAGCAGCTCCGGGGGGCAAGAGACCCAGTACTTC.

This clone was counted between two and nine times. V and J are TRBV28 and TRBJ1-1, with D possibly TRBD1 on 6 matching bases. V gave up 4 bases and J gave up 11 bases, with 14 bases separating them. The CDR3 has 12 amino acids. Germline V gives CDR1 MDHEN, CDR2 SYDVKM. The CDR3 coding sequence is TGTGCCAGCAGTTGGGGGGGCTGGGAGGCTTTCTTT. It codes for CASSWGGWEAFF.

The chain couples TRBV30 to TRBJ2-1, with TRBD2 identical over 14 bases. Germline V CDR1 and CDR2: GTSNPN, SVGIG (reference sequence). The CDR3 covers 19 residues. V shed 3 bases and J 0 bases; nucleotides not matched to a gene: 10. CDR3 loop: CAWSALGGTSGSSYNEQFF. Written as DNA, the CDR3 is TGTGCCTGGAGCGCGCTCGGCGGGACTAGCGGGAGCTCCTACAATGAGCAGTTCTTC.